This TCR beta chain originates from a study of shared clonotypes between healthy human individuals. Study summary: Three plates were used per donor for CD4 naive, three for CD4 memory, two for CD8 naive and one for CD8 memory. Findings and caveats of the study: All-four-donor shared clonotypes had higher generation probabilities than non-shared clonotypes did. Read depth was anticipated to influence clonotype sharing among donors.

Sequenced by immunoSEQ multiplex PCR; TCRdb stores in-frame clones only, minus some. In the table there are some 2.1 million clones, about 95% of which are singletons. This CDR3 contains 13 residues. Germline V gives CDR1 SGHVS, CDR2 FNYEAQ. Positive CCR7 selection of CD45RO-negative cells yielded the naive CD8 cells, and terminally differentiated effector memory CD45RA+ cells were excluded. Donors included only healthy HIV-negative adults lacking recent acute infections or vaccinations. To note about this clone: Its antigen is not known. Its ends do not fully match the called genes, so a read error is possible.

This receptor was taken from a man aged 18 to 30 in good health. This rearrangement joins TRBV7-6 to TRBJ1-2; no definite D call. The sequenced sample consisted of naive CD8+ T cells sorted from blood. The CDR3 coding sequence is TGTGCCAGCAGTTTAGGATCGGGAGATGGCTACACCTTC. It specifies CASSLGSGDGYTF.